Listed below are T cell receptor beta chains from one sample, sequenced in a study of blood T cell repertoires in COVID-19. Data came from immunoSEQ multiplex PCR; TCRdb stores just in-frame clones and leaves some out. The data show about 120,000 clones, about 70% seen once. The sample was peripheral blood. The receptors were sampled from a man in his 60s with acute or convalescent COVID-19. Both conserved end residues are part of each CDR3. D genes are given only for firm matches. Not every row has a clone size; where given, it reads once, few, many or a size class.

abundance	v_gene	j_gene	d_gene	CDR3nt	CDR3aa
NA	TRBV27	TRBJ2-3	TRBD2	TGTGCCAGCAGATCAGGGACTAGCGGGTGGTCTAGCACAGATACGCAGTATTTT	CASRSGTSGWSSTDTQYF
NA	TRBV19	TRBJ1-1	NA	TGTGCCAGTACCGACAGGCCGAACACTGAAGCTTTCTTT	CASTDRPNTEAFF
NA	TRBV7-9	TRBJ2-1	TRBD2	TGTGCCAGCAGCTTTGGGGGAGGGCCCAATGAGCAGTTCTTC	CASSFGGGPNEQFF
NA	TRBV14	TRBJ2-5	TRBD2	TGTGCCAGCAGCCAGAAGATAGCGGGAGGGCCGGGGGAGACCCAGTACTTC	CASSQKIAGGPGETQYF
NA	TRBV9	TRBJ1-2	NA	TGTGCCAGCAGCCCGCGACAGGCTACCAACTATGGCTACACCTTC	CASSPRQATNYGYTF
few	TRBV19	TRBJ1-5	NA	TGTGCCAGTAGCCCTCTGGGGGGGAGGAGGAGTCAGCCCCAGCATTTT	CASSPLGGRRSQPQHF
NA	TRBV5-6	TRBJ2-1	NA	TGTGCCAGCAGCTTGGGCGGGGGCCCCTACAATGAGCAGTTCTTC	CASSLGGGPYNEQFF
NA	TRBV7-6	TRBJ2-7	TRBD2	TGTGCCAGCAGCTTAGAGGTAGCGGGGTCCTACGAGCAGTACTTC	CASSLEVAGSYEQYF
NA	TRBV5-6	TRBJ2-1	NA	TGTGCCAGCAGCCCGGCTCTTGACAGTATCTACAATGAGCAGTTCTTC	CASSPALDSIYNEQFF
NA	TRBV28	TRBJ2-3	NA	TGTGCCAGCAGTTTCATAGGGCGGGGAGACACAGATACGCAGTATTTT	CASSFIGRGDTDTQYF
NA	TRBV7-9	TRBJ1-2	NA	TGTGCCAGCAGCCTCGGGACTAACTATGGCTACACCTTC	CASSLGTNYGYTF
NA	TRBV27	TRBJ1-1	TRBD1	TGTGCCAGCGCGAGCGGACAGGTGTCCGGAGCTGAAGCTTTCTTT	CASASGQVSGAEAFF
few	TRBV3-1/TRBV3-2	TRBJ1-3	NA	TGTGCCAGCAGCCATGGTACAGGGACCGGCTCTGGAAACACCATATATTTT	CASSHGTGTGSGNTIYF